This T cell receptor (beta chain) comes out of a study of blood T cell repertoires in COVID-19. Source study methods: The authors estimated nucleated cell counts from reference gene primer amplification. The method was immunoSEQ multiplex PCR; TCRdb's version includes in-frame clones alone and lacks a portion of them. The V and J calls and the clone size are those of that table, but D and trimming were determined from the DNA. The sample has approximately 470,000 clones, about 90% seen once. V was clipped by 1 base and J by 14 bases; unmatched bases: 5. The CDR3 length is 11 residues. Germline CDR1 is SGHDT and CDR2 is YYEEEE.

The TCR sequence derives from a woman under 30 who had recovered from COVID-19. Sequenced sample: PBMCs or T cells enriched from blood (not recorded which). The chain is built from TRBV5-6 and TRBJ1-2; 7 bases are a match to TRBD1. The CDR3 sequence: CASSLTQGQTF. As DNA, the CDR3 is TGTGCCAGCAGCTTGACCCAGGGACAGACCTTC.